The text below deals with one T cell receptor (beta chain). TCRdb re-called the 5' RACE reads; one entry per CDR3 protein, DNA not given. The sample's table shows about 450,000 distinct CDR3 sequences. These data are taken from a study of T cells expressing NK-cell markers. CDR3 length: 16 amino acids. In germline, CDR1 is LGHDT, CDR2 YNNKEL (reference sequence). The chain carries TRBV3-1 and TRBJ2-7. The clonotype originates from a woman aged 18 to 75 in good health. The sample comprised blood T cells: a sorted CD56 or NKG2C T cell subset, CD4+ or CD8+ T cells, or bulk PBMC T cells (not recorded which). CDR3 loop: CASSQDLVDRSYEQYF.